This T cell receptor beta chain stems from a study of beta chain bispecific antibodies for T cell cancers (dated by TCRdb to 2020 to 2022). Study-wide context: Healthy donor T cells were cocultured with T cell leukemia lines and bispecific antibodies, then TRBV sequencing of surviving cells measured the depletion of each TRBV family. Surface TRBV12 (TRBV12-3) was expressed on Jurkat cells, and surface TRBV5-5 was expressed on HPB-ALL cells. The research as a whole found: Cross-reactivity of the anti-TRBV5-5 antibody with TRBV5-6 was attributed to high sequence similarity between the two genes. Every sequenced sample was a mix of normal T cells and leukemia cell line cells, and most of the targeted TRBV signal originated from the leukemia cells instead of the normal T cells.

For roughly three days, T cells were expanded from blood mononuclear cells using either the anti-CD3 antibody OKT3 or CD3/CD28 Dynabeads. The expanded T cells were grown in RPMI 1640 containing around 9.2% fetal bovine serum, recombinant human IL-2 (roughly 97 IU/ml) and IL-7 (roughly 5 ng/ml). Each coculture contained approximately 5 x 10^4 normal T cells, approximately 5 x 10^4 target cells and bispecific antibody in 80 to 100 ul and was incubated for around 18 hours at 37 degrees C. Every bispecific antibody was made of two single-chain variable fragments, expressed in a single-chain diabody format carrying a His tag. Effector T cells came from healthy human donors; peripheral blood mononuclear cells were isolated from leukapheresis samples by Ficoll density gradient centrifugation. V loses 1 base of germline sequence and J loses 3 bases, and the interval between the two ends is 13 bases. The CDR3 sequence holds 14 residues, the cysteine and phenylalanine included. The kept DNA is CDR3 alone, 42 bases in frame from the first base. CDR1 and CDR2 (DFQATT, SNEGSKA) derive from the germline V gene (reference sequence).

Regarding this clonotype: Its antigen is unknown. Since a much larger clone is just one base distant, this may be a read error.

Unique molecular identifier barcodes were built into the libraries and used for clonotype quantification. Qiagen AllPrep DNA/RNA Micro kits were used to isolate total RNA, and an Agilent TapeStation was used to check RNA quality. TCR beta libraries were built by 5' RACE: cDNA synthesis followed by two PCR steps using TCR beta constant-region gene-specific primers. TCR beta libraries were sequenced on an Illumina MiSeq platform. Concerning the study's data processing: MIGEC, MiXCR and VDJtools were used for read processing. The frequency of each clonotype was calculated as the fraction of all unique molecular identifiers in the sample that belonged to that clonotype. Nonfunctional TRBV genes classified in IMGT as pseudogenes or open reading frames, such as TRBV1, TRBV12-1 and TRBV21, were excluded. TCRdb redid the processing of the public reads, applying fastp at Q25 and MiXCR, and retained in-frame beta chains. CDR3 protein duplicates are merged, each entry listing the most common genes and DNA. These V and J calls rely on TCRdb rather than the paper's analysis. The sample yields tens of thousands of distinct CDR3 sequences; approximately 2.6% were counted once. Under 35% of the sample belongs to the ten largest clones.

The chain couples TRBV20-1 to TRBJ2-7; no D gene call is confident. The clonotype originates from a human donor in good health. Some clones in this sample may be carry-over from other donors' samples. Sequencing was performed on healthy donor T cells cultured with leukemia cells. The nucleotides read TGCAGTGCTAGAGCGAGGAACGGAAGCTACGAGCAGTACTTC. The encoded protein is CSARARNGSYEQYF.